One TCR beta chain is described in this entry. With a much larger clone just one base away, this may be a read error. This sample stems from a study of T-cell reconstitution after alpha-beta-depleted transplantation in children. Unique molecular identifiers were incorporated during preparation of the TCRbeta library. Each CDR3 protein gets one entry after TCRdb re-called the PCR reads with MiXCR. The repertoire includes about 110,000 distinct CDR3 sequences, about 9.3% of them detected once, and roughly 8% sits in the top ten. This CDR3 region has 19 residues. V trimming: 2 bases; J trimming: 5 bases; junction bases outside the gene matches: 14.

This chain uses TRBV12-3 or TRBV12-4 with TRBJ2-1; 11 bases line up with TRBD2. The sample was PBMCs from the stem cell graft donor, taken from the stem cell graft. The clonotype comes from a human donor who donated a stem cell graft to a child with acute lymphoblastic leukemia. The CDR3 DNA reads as TGTGCCAGCAGTTTACCGACTAGCGGGAAACTAGCGTGGGACAATGAGCAGTTCTTC. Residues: CASSLPTSGKLAWDNEQFF.